Reported below is one T cell receptor (beta chain). The antigen is undetermined. Second-dose schedules of about 4 or about 12 weeks were combined. The source of the sample is a study of T cell responses to AZD1222 COVID-19 vaccine. Study-wide results and caveats: AZD1222 recipients seropositive at baseline numbered only 5 or 6. Repertoire sampling happened only post peak T cell response. Following two doses of AZD1222, Spike-specific TCR breadth and depth rose.

TCRdb keeps only in-frame clones here, not all; method: immunoSEQ multiplex PCR. The sample has around 170,000 clones; around 90% are singletons. The CDR3 contains 13 residues. V was shortened by 5 bases and J by 5 bases, with 12 bases between the two germline ends. Germline CDR1 is SGHTA and CDR2 is FQGNSA. The source of this sequence is an adult who received the AZD1222 COVID-19 vaccine. This chain joins TRBV7-2 and TRBJ1-2; D uncertain. This specimen was peripheral blood, taken 28 days after the second AZD1222 dose. This chain's CDR3 is CASSQQRDYGYTF. The DNA for the CDR3 is TGTGCCAGCAGCCAACAGAGAGATTATGGCTACACCTTC.